This T cell receptor beta chain appears in the sequencing data of a study of cytomegalovirus exposure and HLA in healthy donors. PCR involved 60 Vbeta and 13 Jbeta primers. Method: immunoSEQ multiplex PCR; TCRdb's copy keeps in-frame clones and lacks some. The table lists about 150,000 clones, approximately 80% of them singletons. The germline CDR1 and CDR2 sequences are SGHRS and YFSETQ. The CDR3 runs to 15 residues. Trimming at V came to 0 bases and at J to 8 bases, leaving 7 bases not matched to a gene. The chain has TRBV5-1 and TRBJ1-2, with TRBD1 identical over 10 bases. This TCR came from a man under 40 in good health and CMV-seropositive. The sample was PBMCs. CDR3 in amino acids: CASSLEGQGFRGYTF. CDR3 DNA: TGCGCCAGCAGCTTGGAGGGACAGGGGTTCAGGGGCTACACCTTC.